The 23 T cell receptor beta chains in this list originate from one sample, sequenced in a study of T cell responses to AZD1222 COVID-19 vaccine. Assay used: immunoSEQ multiplex PCR; TCRdb lists only in-frame clones, some missing. The table lists 180,000 or so clones, approximately 91% of them singletons. This sample comprised peripheral blood, obtained 28 days after the second AZD1222 dose. These receptors originate from an adult who received the AZD1222 COVID-19 vaccine.

The CDR3, as DNA: TGTGCCAGCAGGGGCACCGGGACAGGGGAGGCCGGGGAGCTGTTTTTT. Its protein product is CASRGTGTGEAGELFF. The chain has TRBV7-3 and TRBJ2-2; 10 bases match TRBD1. Looked up from germline, CDR1 is SGHTA and CDR2 is FQGTGA. The CDR3 has 16 residues. The junction had 10 bases not matched to a gene; V was cut back by 6 bases and J by 6 bases.

The V gene is TRBV7-9, the J gene TRBJ2-7; unclear D gene. The germline V gene has CDR1 SEHNR and CDR2 FQNEAQ (reference sequence). V gave up 5 bases and J gave up 6 bases, with 11 bases separating them. This CDR3 region has 12 residues. CDR3 nucleotides: TGTGCCAGCAGCCCCGTCTCGGGCGAGCAGTACTTC. Its translation: CASSPVSGEQYF.

This clone was recorded a few times. The V and J genes are TRBV14 and TRBJ1-6; D is unresolved. From germline, CDR1 is SGHDN and CDR2 FVKESK. The CDR3 is 12 amino acids. The ends were cut back, 4 bases at V and 10 bases at J, with 8 bases in the middle. DNA of the CDR3: TGTGCCAGCAGCCCCCGAGGATCACCCCTCCACTTT. It specifies CASSPRGSPLHF. Variable domain in full (rest from reference TRBV14 and TRBJ1-6): EAGVTQFPSHSVIEKGQTVTLRCDPISGHDNLYWYRRVMGKEIKFLLHFVKESKQDESGMPNNRFLAERTGGTYSTLKVQPAELEDSGVYFCASSPRGSPLHFGNGTRLTVT.

The chain uses TRBV6-5 and TRBJ1-1; D is ambiguous. CDR1 is MNHEY, CDR2 SVGAGI, per germline. Between the trimmed V and J ends, which lost 4 bases and 5 bases, there was a span of 11 bases. The CDR3 contains 13 residues. CDR3 coding DNA: TGTGCCAGCAGTTTCGGAGGAAGGACTGAAGCTTTCTTT. It translates to CASSFGGRTEAFF.

The rearrangement uses TRBV19 and TRBJ2-7, with D hard to call. The CDR3 is 14 residues long. V was pared by 3 bases and J by 3 bases, with 12 bases between. From germline, CDR1 is LNHDA and CDR2 SQIVND (reference sequence). In DNA form, the CDR3 reads TGTGCCAGTAGTATCGCCCCATCGAACTACGAGCAGTACTTC. Its translation: CASSIAPSNYEQYF.

The V call is TRBV21-1, the J call TRBJ2-3; the D call in the table, TRBD2, was not verified against the DNA. TRBV21-1 corresponds to a pseudogene. The CDR3 spans 18 residues. CDR3 bases: TGTGCCAGCAGCAATCCTCCGCGGGGAGGGAGGTACCCAGATACGCAGTATTTT. It translates to CASSNPPRGGRYPDTQYF.

The CDR3 sequence: CASSLKASGGGLGKYF. CDR3 coding DNA: TGTGCCAGCAGTTTAAAAGCTAGCGGAGGTGGCCTAGGGAAGTACTTC. The chain recombines TRBV27 with TRBJ2-7, with 7 bases identical to TRBD2. J was trimmed by 11 bases and V by 2 bases; bases with no gene match: 18. The CDR3 is 16 residues long. In germline, CDR1 is MNHEY, CDR2 SMNVEV (reference sequence).

This clone was seen more than once but under ten times. This rearrangement joins TRBV6-4 to TRBJ2-3, with TRBD2 identical over 11 bases. From germline, CDR1 is MRHNA and CDR2 SNTAGT. The CDR3 spans 18 residues. With 0 bases clipped from V and 1 base from J, the junction kept 6 bases outside the gene matches. The CDR3: CASSDSLGTSGGTDTQYF. The CDR3 DNA sequence: TGTGCCAGCAGTGACTCCCTCGGGACTAGCGGAGGCACAGATACGCAGTATTTT.

The chain's CDR3 is CASRGTEVNEQFF. Here the CDR3 DNA reads TGTGCCAGCAGAGGGACAGAGGTCAATGAGCAGTTCTTC. The rearrangement links TRBV12-3 or TRBV12-4 to TRBJ2-1, with TRBD1 identical over 7 bases. V was pared by 6 bases and J by 6 bases, with 5 bases of the junction left unmatched. The CDR3 loop spans 13 amino acids.

This chain connects TRBV5-3 to TRBJ2-7, with D perhaps matching TRBD1 (6 bases). TRBV5-3 is an open reading frame, and its role is uncertain. CDR3 size: 15 residues. Trimming removed 0 bases from V and 2 bases from J, with 12 bases in between. The CDR3 loop reads CARSLETKGAYEQYF. The CDR3 DNA reads TGTGCCAGAAGCTTGGAAACTAAGGGGGCCTACGAGCAGTACTTC.

This clone was seen a single time. This chain connects TRBV3-1 (or the pseudogene TRBV3-2) to TRBJ2-2; D uncertain. Germline loops: CDR1 LGHDT, CDR2 YNNKEL (reference sequence). This CDR3 contains 13 residues. The V gene lost 4 bases and the J gene lost 1 base, with 4 bases spanning the gap. The DNA for the CDR3 is TGTGCCAGCAGCCGCCAGAACACCGGGGAGCTGTTTTTT. Its translation is CASSRQNTGELFF.

V and J are TRBV11-2 and TRBJ2-1; D could derive from TRBD1 or TRBD2 (5 bases each). The CDR3 contains 12 residues. Trimming stripped 5 bases from V and 14 bases from J, with 16 bases between. Germline V gene sequence: CDR1 SGHAT, CDR2 FQNNGV. CDR3 sequence reads: CASSIGGSGKFF. DNA for the CDR3: TGTGCCAGCAGCATTGGGGGAAGCGGTAAGTTCTTC.

The chain combines TRBV5-4 with TRBJ2-5; no reliable D call. The germline gives CDR1 SGHNT, CDR2 YYREEE (reference sequence). The CDR3 has 14 amino acids. V lost 4 bases and J lost 5, with 15 bases in between. The CDR3 DNA is TGTGCCAGCAGCCCCTCTACGGTAGTCGAGACCCAGTACTTC. Its protein product is CASSPSTVVETQYF.

This chain uses TRBV29-1 with TRBJ2-3, with D hard to call. The CDR3 loop spans 13 amino acids. Between the trimmed V and J ends, which lost 7 bases and 3 bases, there was a span of 14 bases. Looked up from germline, CDR1 is SQVTM and CDR2 is ANQGSEA. Here the CDR3 reads CSAEPEATDTQYF. CDR3 nucleotide sequence: TGCAGCGCCGAACCTGAGGCAACAGATACGCAGTATTTT.

V and J are TRBV28 and TRBJ1-2; D is unresolved. V was shortened by 7 bases and J by 3 bases, with 9 bases between the two germline ends. CDR1 and CDR2 (germline): MDHEN, SYDVKM. The CDR3 extends over 12 amino acids. In nucleotides, the CDR3 is TGTGCCAGCAAACGGGTTGACTATGGCTACACCTTC. It codes for CASKRVDYGYTF.

V and J are TRBV2 and TRBJ1-2; D may be TRBD1 (6 bases). The V gene's germline CDR1 is SNHLY and CDR2 FYNNEI. The CDR3 loop spans 13 amino acids. The germline V and J ends were trimmed by 4 bases and 1 base, with 7 bases remaining between them. The CDR3 DNA reads TGTGCCAGCAGTGGACAGGTTAACTATGGCTACACCTTC. It codes for CASSGQVNYGYTF.

This clone was observed once. The chain uses TRBV18 and TRBJ2-1; D remains unclear. Between the trimmed V and J ends, which lost 0 bases and 5 bases, there was a span of 8 bases. CDR1 KGHSH and CDR2 LQKENI come from the germline V gene. The CDR3 totals 14 residues. The CDR3 nucleotides read TGTGCCAGCTCACCACCAGGGTGGAACAATGAGCAGTTCTTC. Protein product: CASSPPGWNNEQFF.

The chain has TRBV6-5 and TRBJ1-1, with a weak D call TRBD1 (6 bases). The length of the CDR3 is 15 residues. Between the trimmed V and J ends, which lost 10 bases and 1 base, there was a span of 19 bases. CDR1 is MNHEY and CDR2 is SVGAGI in the germline V gene. CDR3 nucleotide sequence: TGTGCCACCACGAGGGGCAGGGGATGGAACACTGAAGCTTTCTTT. It codes for CATTRGRGWNTEAFF.

The V call is TRBV28, the J call TRBJ1-4; D unclear. CDR1 and CDR2 from the germline V gene are MDHEN and SYDVKM. CDR3 length: 13 residues. The V end lost 8 bases, the J end lost 6 bases, and 13 bases lay between the germline ends. This CDR3 is CASRLRGDEKLFF. The CDR3 DNA reads as TGTGCCAGCCGCCTTCGCGGGGATGAAAAACTGTTTTTT.

The J gene is TRBJ1-6, the V gene TRBV9, with 8 nucleotides matching TRBD1. The germline V gene encodes CDR1 SGDLS and CDR2 YYNGEE. Trimming removed 4 bases from V and 9 bases from J; junction bases left unmatched: 9. This CDR3 region has 15 residues. CDR3 in DNA: TGTGCCAGCAGCCGGGGACAGGTGAGAAGTTCACCCCTCCACTTT. It specifies CASSRGQVRSSPLHF.

The chain is built from TRBV15 and TRBJ1-2; D is possibly TRBD1 (6 bases). The CDR3 extends over 13 amino acids. Trimming pared 3 bases from V and 8 bases from J, leaving 13 bases between. Looked up from germline, CDR1 is LNHNV and CDR2 is YYDKDF (reference sequence). The CDR3 DNA sequence: TGTGCCACCAGCAGGACGACAGGAGGGGGCTACACCTTC. Encoded protein: CATSRTTGGGYTF.

This sequence joins TRBV27 and TRBJ1-1; D remains unclear. This CDR3 has 13 residues. Germline values: CDR1 MNHEY, CDR2 SMNVEV (reference sequence). The V end lost 3 bases, the J end lost 4 bases, and 9 bases lay between the germline ends. The CDR3 bases are TGTGCCAGCAGTTTGGTCGGTGCCACTGAAGCTTTCTTT. Amino acid sequence: CASSLVGATEAFF.

The DNA of the CDR3 is TGTGCCAGCAGCCTCCTAGCGGGAGCCCACACCGGGGAGCTGTTTTTT. Its protein product is CASSLLAGAHTGELFF. The rearrangement uses TRBV7-9 and TRBJ2-2, with TRBD2 matching 10 bases. The V and J ends lost 5 bases and 3 bases, in that order; junction bases with no gene match: 6. Germline CDR1 is SEHNR and CDR2 is FQNEAQ (reference sequence). The CDR3 spans 16 residues.